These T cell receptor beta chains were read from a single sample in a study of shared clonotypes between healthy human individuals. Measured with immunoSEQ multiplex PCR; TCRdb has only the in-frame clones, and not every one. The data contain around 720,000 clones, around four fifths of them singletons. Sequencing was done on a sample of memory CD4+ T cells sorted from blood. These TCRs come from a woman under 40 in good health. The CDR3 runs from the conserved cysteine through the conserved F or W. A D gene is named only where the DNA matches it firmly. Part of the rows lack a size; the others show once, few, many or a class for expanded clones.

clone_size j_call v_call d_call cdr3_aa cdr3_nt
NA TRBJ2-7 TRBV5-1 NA CASSLQVYEQYF TGCGCCAGCAGCTTGCAAGTCTACGAGCAGTACTTC
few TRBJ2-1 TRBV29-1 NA CSVERGSGSSYNEQFF TGCAGCGTTGAAAGGGGTAGTGGAAGCTCCTACAATGAGCAGTTCTTC
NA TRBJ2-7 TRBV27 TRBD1 CASKRGTGGYEQYF TGTGCCAGCAAAAGGGGTACAGGGGGCTACGAGCAGTACTTC
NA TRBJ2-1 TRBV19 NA CASSIGSGQNEQFF TGTGCCAGTAGTATAGGGTCCGGGCAGAATGAGCAGTTCTTC
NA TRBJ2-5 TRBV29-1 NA CSVVWWETQYF TGCAGCGTTGTTTGGTGGGAGACCCAGTACTTC
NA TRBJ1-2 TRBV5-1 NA CASSLDPGDYGYTF TGCGCCAGCAGCTTGGACCCTGGGGACTATGGCTACACCTTC
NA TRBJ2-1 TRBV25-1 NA CASSIYNEQFF TGTGCCAGCAGTATCTACAATGAGCAGTTCTTC
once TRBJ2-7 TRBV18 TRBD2 CASSQGLAGDEQYF TGTGCCAGCTCACAGGGACTAGCGGGTGACGAGCAGTACTTC
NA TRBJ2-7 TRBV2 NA CASIRDSGHHYEQYF TGTGCCAGCATAAGGGATTCGGGACACCACTACGAGCAGTACTTC
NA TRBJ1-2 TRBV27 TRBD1 CASSLTGTANYGYTF TGTGCCAGCAGTTTAACCGGGACAGCTAACTATGGCTACACCTTC
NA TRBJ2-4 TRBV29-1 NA CSVDSALAGNIQYF TGCAGCGTTGATTCGGCCCTAGCCGGCAACATTCAGTACTTC
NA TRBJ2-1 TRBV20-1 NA CSALYLREQFF TGCAGTGCCCTTTACCTTCGAGAGCAGTTCTTC
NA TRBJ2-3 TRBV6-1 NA CASRTSGAGTDTQYF TGTGCCTCACGAACTTCGGGGGCGGGCACAGATACGCAGTATTTT
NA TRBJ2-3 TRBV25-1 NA CASSRGDGTDTQYF TGTGCCAGCAGCAGGGGGGATGGCACAGATACGCAGTATTTT
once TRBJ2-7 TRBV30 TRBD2 CAWSNLAGGYEQYF TGTGCCTGGAGCAACCTAGCGGGAGGATACGAGCAGTACTTC
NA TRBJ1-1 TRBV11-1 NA CASSFNGGIEAFF TGTGCCAGCAGCTTTAACGGGGGGATAGAAGCTTTCTTT
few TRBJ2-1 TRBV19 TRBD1 CASSTKSGTGSNEQFF TGTGCCAGTAGTACGAAATCCGGGACAGGGTCCAATGAGCAGTTCTTC
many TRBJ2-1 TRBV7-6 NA CASSLLSGSFNEQFF TGTGCCAGCAGCTTACTAAGCGGGTCTTTCAATGAGCAGTTCTTC
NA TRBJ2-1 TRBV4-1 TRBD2 CASRSGLAGGKQFF TGCGCCAGCAGATCGGGACTAGCGGGAGGGAAGCAGTTCTTC
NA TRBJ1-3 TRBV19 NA CASSIETGTGSGNTIYF TGTGCCAGTAGTATCGAAACCGGGACCGGCTCTGGAAACACCATATATTTT
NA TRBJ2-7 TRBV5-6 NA CASSLFAGAGEQYF TGTGCCAGCAGCTTATTTGCGGGGGCCGGCGAGCAGTACTTC
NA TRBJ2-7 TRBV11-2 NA CASSLDRPYEQYF TGTGCCAGCAGCTTAGACAGACCGTACGAGCAGTACTTC
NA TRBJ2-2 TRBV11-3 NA CASSLDLRHGELFF TGTGCCAGCAGCTTAGATTTAAGGCACGGGGAGCTGTTTTTT
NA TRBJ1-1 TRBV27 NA CASLEVKDGTEAFF TGTGCCAGCTTGGAGGTGAAAGATGGCACTGAAGCTTTCTTT
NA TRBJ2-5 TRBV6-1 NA CASSEGLGEETQYF TGTGCCAGCAGTGAAGGCCTGGGGGAAGAGACCCAGTACTTC
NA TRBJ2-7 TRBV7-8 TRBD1 CASSHTLDRGLFEEQYF TGTGCCAGCAGCCACACGCTCGACAGGGGGCTATTCGAAGAGCAGTACTTC
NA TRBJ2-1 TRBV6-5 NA CASSYSPSSYNEQFF TGTGCCAGCAGTTACTCTCCGAGCTCCTACAATGAGCAGTTCTTC
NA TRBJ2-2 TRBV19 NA CASSIGSHRRNTGELFF TGTGCCAGTAGTATAGGCTCTCACCGCCGGAACACCGGGGAGCTGTTTTTT
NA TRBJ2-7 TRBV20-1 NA CSARVNYEQYF TGCAGTGCTAGAGTAAACTACGAGCAGTACTTC
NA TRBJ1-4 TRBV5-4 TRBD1 CASSPGTGTNELFF TGTGCCAGCAGCCCCGGGACAGGTACTAACGAACTGTTTTTT
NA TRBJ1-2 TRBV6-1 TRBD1 CASSGRTSRGGGYGYTF TGTGCCAGCAGTGGACGAACTTCCCGAGGGGGCGGGTATGGCTACACCTTC
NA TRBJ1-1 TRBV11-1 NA CASSVTGIGTEAFF TGTGCCAGCAGCGTAACAGGGATAGGCACTGAAGCTTTCTTT
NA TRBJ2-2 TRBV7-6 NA CASTKGQGELFF TGTGCCAGCACCAAGGGGCAGGGGGAGCTGTTTTTT
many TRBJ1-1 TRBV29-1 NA CSAGLYGGDTEAFF TGCAGCGCCGGGTTGTATGGTGGGGACACTGAAGCTTTCTTT
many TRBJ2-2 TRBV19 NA CASNLLRGELFF TGTGCCAGTAACCTCCTTAGGGGGGAGCTGTTTTTT
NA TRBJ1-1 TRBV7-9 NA CASSLGDSEAFF TGTGCCAGCAGCTTAGGAGACAGTGAAGCTTTCTTT
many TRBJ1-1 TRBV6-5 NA CASRSGRENTEAFF TGTGCCAGCAGATCCGGACGGGAGAACACTGAAGCTTTCTTT
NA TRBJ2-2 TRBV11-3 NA CASSLNSRGAGTGELFF TGTGCCAGCAGCTTAAACTCTCGGGGCGCGGGCACCGGGGAGCTGTTTTTT
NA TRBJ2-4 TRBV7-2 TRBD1 CASSWGQGYTKNIQYF TGTGCCAGCAGTTGGGGACAGGGGTATACCAAAAACATTCAGTACTTC
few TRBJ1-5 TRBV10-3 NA CAISDAGDTMPQHF TGTGCCATCAGTGACGCTGGGGATACAATGCCCCAGCATTTT
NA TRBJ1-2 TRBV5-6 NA CASSTRTGWRGYTF TGTGCCAGCAGCACGCGTACAGGGTGGAGAGGTTACACCTTC
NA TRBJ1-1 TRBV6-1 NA CASSTKMNTEAFF TGTGCCAGCAGTACCAAGATGAACACTGAAGCTTTCTTT
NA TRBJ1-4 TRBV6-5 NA CASRPEGANEKLFF TGTGCCAGCAGACCAGAGGGGGCTAATGAAAAACTGTTTTTT
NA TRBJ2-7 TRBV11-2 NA CASSLDRNTYEQYF TGTGCCAGCAGCTTAGACAGGAATACCTACGAGCAGTACTTC
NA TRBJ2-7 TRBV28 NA CASSLGGTGGYEQYF TGTGCCAGCAGTTTGGGGGGGACAGGCGGCTACGAGCAGTACTTC
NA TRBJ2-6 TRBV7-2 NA CASSSKLIGGASGANVLTF TGTGCCAGCAGCTCGAAACTCATAGGGGGAGCGTCTGGGGCCAACGTCCTGACTTTC
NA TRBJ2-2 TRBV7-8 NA CASSLQPNTGELFF TGTGCCAGCAGCTTACAACCCAACACCGGGGAGCTGTTTTTT
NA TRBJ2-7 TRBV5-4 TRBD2 CASSSGGAGAYEQYF TGTGCCAGCAGCTCGGGAGGGGCAGGGGCTTACGAGCAGTACTTC
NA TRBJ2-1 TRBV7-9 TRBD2 CASSEGLAGDNEQFF TGTGCCAGCAGCGAGGGACTAGCGGGAGACAATGAGCAGTTCTTC
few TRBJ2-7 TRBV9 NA CASSSGYEQYF TGTGCCAGCAGCTCAGGATACGAGCAGTACTTC